The 8 T cell receptor beta chains given below trace back to one sample, sequenced in a study of graft-versus-host responses after intestinal transplantation. The data were produced by immunoSEQ multiplex PCR, yet TCRdb's version contains in-frame clones alone and is incomplete. The sample holds tens of thousands of clones, 85% to 95% seen once. These TCRs are of unknown antigen specificity. The sample was unstimulated CD4+ T cells sorted from spleen or lymph node cells, taken before transplant. The receptors originated from a human donor who was the organ donor for an intestinal transplant.

V is TRBV9 and J is TRBJ2-5; TRBD2 matches at 10 bases. CDR1 and CDR2 (germline): SGDLS, YYNGEE. This CDR3 is built from 17 residues. V was clipped by 3 bases and J by 3 bases; unmatched bases: 11. CDR3 protein: CASSARPQLAGKETQYF. CDR3 nucleotide sequence: TGTGCCAGCAGCGCCCGCCCGCAACTAGCGGGGAAAGAGACCCAGTACTTC.

The chain couples TRBV6-5 to TRBJ1-1; 8 nucleotides agree with TRBD1. The CDR3 extends over 14 amino acids. Germline trimming cut 4 bases from V and 1 base from J; bases unmatched to any gene: 2. CDR1 and CDR2 from the germline V gene are MNHEY and SVGAGI. CDR3 loop: CASSWDRPNTEAFF. The CDR3 DNA sequence: TGTGCCAGCAGTTGGGACAGGCCGAACACTGAAGCTTTCTTT.

This sequence joins TRBV4-2 and TRBJ2-1; D unclear. Germline V gene lookup returns CDR1 LGHNA and CDR2 YNFKEQ. This CDR3 is built from 15 residues. Trimming removed 1 base at V and 2 bases at J, with 9 bases between. The CDR3 sequence: CASSQAGLTYNEQFF. The CDR3 DNA is TGTGCCAGCAGCCAAGCCGGTCTCACCTACAATGAGCAGTTCTTC.

This chain joins TRBV5-1 and TRBJ1-2; a possible D gene is TRBD1 (6 bases). CDR1 is SGHRS, CDR2 YFSETQ, per germline. The V and J ends lost 1 base and 9 bases respectively, with 16 bases between them. The CDR3 runs 14 residues. The CDR3 DNA follows: TGCGCCAGCAGCTTGAGGTCAGGGGCAGGGAGCTACACCTTC. Translated, it gives CASSLRSGAGSYTF.

This chain joins TRBV19 and TRBJ1-5; maybe TRBD1 (6 bases). The CDR3 has 14 residues. The germline gives CDR1 LNHDA, CDR2 SQIVND (reference sequence). Trimming shortened V by 3 bases and J by 7 bases, and 13 bases separated the two germline ends. The CDR3, as DNA: TGTGCCAGTAGTATTTTGGACAGCGAACAGCCCCAGCATTTT. Protein product: CASSILDSEQPQHF.

The chain joins TRBV6-5 to TRBJ2-3; D may be TRBD2 (6 bases). Trimming removed 4 bases at V and 10 bases at J, with 21 bases between. This CDR3 spans 15 amino acids. Germline V gene sequence: CDR1 MNHEY, CDR2 SVGAGI. CDR3 in amino acids: CASSSGLSATVAQYF. In DNA, the CDR3 is TGTGCCAGCAGTTCGGGACTCTCAGCTACCGTGGCGCAGTATTTT.

The rearrangement joins TRBV10-3 to TRBJ1-4; perhaps TRBD1 as D (6 bases). The CDR3 extends over 14 amino acids. The V and J ends lost 3 bases and 1 base respectively, with 6 bases between them. Germline values: CDR1 ENHRY, CDR2 SYGVKD. CDR3 coding DNA: TGTGCCATCAGTGAAGGGGGAACTAATGAAAAACTGTTTTTT. Its protein is CAISEGGTNEKLFF.

This clone was found a few times. The V call is TRBV11-3, the J call TRBJ2-1, with TRBD1 identical over 9 bases. Germline CDR1 SGHNT, CDR2 YENEEA. V was pared by 5 bases and J by 9 bases, with 5 bases of the junction left unmatched. This CDR3 contains 13 residues. The CDR3 loop reads CASSRTGGTEQFF. In DNA, the CDR3 is TGTGCCAGCAGCCGTACAGGGGGCACTGAGCAGTTCTTC.